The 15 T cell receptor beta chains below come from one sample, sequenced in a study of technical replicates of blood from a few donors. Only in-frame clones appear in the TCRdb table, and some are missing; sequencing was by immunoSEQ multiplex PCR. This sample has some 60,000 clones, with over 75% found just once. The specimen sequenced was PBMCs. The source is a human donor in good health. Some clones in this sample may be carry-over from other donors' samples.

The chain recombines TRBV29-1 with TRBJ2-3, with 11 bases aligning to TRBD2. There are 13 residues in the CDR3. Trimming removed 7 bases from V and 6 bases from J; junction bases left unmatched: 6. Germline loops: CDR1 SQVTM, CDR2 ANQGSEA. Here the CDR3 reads CSALAGGRDTQYF. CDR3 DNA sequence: TGCAGCGCCTTAGCGGGGGGGCGGGATACGCAGTATTTT.

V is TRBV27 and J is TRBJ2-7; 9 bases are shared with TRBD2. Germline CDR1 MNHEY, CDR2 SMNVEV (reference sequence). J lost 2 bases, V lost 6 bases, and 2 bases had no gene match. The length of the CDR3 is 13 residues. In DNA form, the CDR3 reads TGTGCCAGCAGGGTAGCGGGAGCCTACGAGCAGTACTTC. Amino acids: CASRVAGAYEQYF.

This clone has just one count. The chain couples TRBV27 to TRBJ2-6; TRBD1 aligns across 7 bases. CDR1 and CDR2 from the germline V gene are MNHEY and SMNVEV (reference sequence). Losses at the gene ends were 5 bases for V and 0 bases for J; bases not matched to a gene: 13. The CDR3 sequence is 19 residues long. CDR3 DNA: TGTGCCAGCAGTGCGACCGGGACAGTGTTAATCTCTGGGGCCAACGTCCTGACTTTC. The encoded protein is CASSATGTVLISGANVLTF.

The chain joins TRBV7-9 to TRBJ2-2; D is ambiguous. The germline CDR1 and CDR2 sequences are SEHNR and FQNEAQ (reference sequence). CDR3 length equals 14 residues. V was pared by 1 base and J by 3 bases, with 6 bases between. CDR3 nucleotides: TGTGCCAGCAGCTTAGTTTCGGACACCGGGGAGCTGTTTTTT. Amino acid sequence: CASSLVSDTGELFF.

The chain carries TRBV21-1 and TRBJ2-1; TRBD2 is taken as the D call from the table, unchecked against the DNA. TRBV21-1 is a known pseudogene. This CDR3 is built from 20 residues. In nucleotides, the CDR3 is TGTGCCAGCAGCAAAGTTTGTAGGGGACTAGCGGGACCCTCCTACAATGAGCAGTTCTTC. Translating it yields CASSKVCRGLAGPSYNEQFF.

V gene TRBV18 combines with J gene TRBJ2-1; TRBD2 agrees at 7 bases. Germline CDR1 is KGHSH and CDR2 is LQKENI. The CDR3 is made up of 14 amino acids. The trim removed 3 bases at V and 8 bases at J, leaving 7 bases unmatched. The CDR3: CASSPTSRIDEQFF. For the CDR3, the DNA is TGTGCCAGCTCACCGACTAGCCGGATCGATGAGCAGTTCTTC. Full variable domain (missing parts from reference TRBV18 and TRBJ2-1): NAGVMQNPRHLVRRRGQEARLRCSPMKGHSHVYWYRQLPEEGLKFMVYLQKENIIDESGMPKERFSAEFPKEGPSILRIQQVVRGDSAAYFCASSPTSRIDEQFFGPGTRLTVL.

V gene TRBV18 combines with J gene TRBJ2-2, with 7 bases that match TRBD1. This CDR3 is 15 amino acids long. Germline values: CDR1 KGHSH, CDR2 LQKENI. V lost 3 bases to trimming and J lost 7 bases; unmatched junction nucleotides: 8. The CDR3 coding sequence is TGTGCCAGCTCACCGCAGACAGGGTGGAGCGGGGAGCTGTTTTTT. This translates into CASSPQTGWSGELFF.

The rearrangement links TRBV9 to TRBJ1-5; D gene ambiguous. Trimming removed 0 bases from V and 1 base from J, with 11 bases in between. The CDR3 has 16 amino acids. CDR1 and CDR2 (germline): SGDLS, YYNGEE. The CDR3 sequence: CASSVGGMDSNQPQHF. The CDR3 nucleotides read TGTGCCAGCAGCGTAGGAGGGATGGACAGCAATCAGCCCCAGCATTTT.

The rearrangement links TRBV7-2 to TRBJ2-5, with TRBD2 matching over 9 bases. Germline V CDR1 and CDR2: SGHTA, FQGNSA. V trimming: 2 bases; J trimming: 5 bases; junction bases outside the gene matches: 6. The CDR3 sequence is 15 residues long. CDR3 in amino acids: CASSLRRGGWETQYF. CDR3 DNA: TGTGCCAGCAGCTTAAGGCGGGGGGGCTGGGAGACCCAGTACTTC.

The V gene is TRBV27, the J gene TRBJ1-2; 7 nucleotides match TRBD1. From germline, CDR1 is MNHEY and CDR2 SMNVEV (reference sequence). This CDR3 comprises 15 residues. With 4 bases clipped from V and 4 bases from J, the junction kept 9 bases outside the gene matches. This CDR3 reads CASSSLKQGFYGYTF. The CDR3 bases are TGTGCCAGCAGTTCCCTTAAACAGGGGTTCTATGGCTACACCTTC.

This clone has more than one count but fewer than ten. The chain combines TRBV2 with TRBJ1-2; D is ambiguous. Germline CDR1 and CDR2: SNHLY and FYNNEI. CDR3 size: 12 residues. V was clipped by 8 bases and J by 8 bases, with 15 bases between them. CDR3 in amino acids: CASAASVSGYTF. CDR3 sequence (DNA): TGTGCCAGCGCGGCCAGCGTCTCGGGCTACACCTTC.

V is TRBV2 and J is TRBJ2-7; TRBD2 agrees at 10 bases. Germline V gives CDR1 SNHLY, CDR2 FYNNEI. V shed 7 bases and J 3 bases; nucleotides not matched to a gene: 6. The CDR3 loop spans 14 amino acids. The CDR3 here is CASKLAGPSYEQYF. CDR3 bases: TGTGCCAGCAAACTAGCGGGACCCAGCTACGAGCAGTACTTC.

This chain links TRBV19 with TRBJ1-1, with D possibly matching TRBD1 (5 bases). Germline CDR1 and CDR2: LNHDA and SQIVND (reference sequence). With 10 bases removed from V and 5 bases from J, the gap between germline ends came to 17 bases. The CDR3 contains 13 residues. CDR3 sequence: CATTMGGLTEAFF. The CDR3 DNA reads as TGTGCCACTACTATGGGGGGTTTGACTGAAGCTTTCTTT.

The CDR3 spells CASGGETQYF. CDR3 DNA sequence: TGTGCCAGCGGGGGGGAGACCCAGTACTTC. The rearrangement links TRBV2 to TRBJ2-5; D might be TRBD2 (6 bases). V was clipped by 8 bases and J by 5 bases, with 6 bases between them. CDR1 and CDR2 from the germline V gene are SNHLY and FYNNEI. The CDR3 totals 10 residues.

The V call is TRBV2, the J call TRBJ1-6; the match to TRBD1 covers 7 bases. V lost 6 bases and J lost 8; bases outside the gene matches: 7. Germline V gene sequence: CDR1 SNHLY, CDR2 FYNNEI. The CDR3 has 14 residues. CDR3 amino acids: CASRIGTVDSPLHF. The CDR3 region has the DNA TGTGCCAGCAGAATCGGGACAGTAGATTCACCCCTCCACTTT.